This T cell receptor (beta chain) was captured by sequencing in a study of vaccination effects on CD4 cells after COVID-19. Study details: Before any sequencing was done, the ViraFEST assay used viral peptide pools to expand antigen-specific CD4+ T cells. Study-wide findings and caveats: A shortage of convalescent patients and an absence of early post-infection timepoints characterized the study. Cross-reactivity toward common cold coronaviruses was confined to only 1 of 255 vaccine-induced clones in healthy vaccinees.

Notes on this clone: Its antigen is unidentified.

Clones were read by immunoSEQ multiplex PCR, and TCRdb kept only the in-frame ones, dropping some. The sample includes 66,000 or so clones, approximately 79% of them seen just once. Cultured cells yielded isolated CD4+ T cells after more than nine days. Two-dose vaccination with either BNT162b2 or mRNA-1273 was given to the participants. Half-medium exchanges with IL-2 medium took place on days 3 and 7. The germline V and J ends were trimmed by 3 bases and 4 bases, with 7 bases remaining between them. Germline V gene data show CDR1 as GTSNPN and CDR2 as SVGIG (reference sequence). This CDR3 spans 12 amino acids.

The TCR was taken from a human donor who received a COVID-19 vaccine. The chain couples TRBV30 to TRBJ2-1, with no clear D. The sequencing here drew on CD4+ T cells from PBMCs cultured without peptide, taken after COVID-19 vaccination. This chain's CDR3 is CAWRRNYNEQFF. For the CDR3, the DNA is TGTGCCTGGAGACGTAATTACAATGAGCAGTTCTTC. The full variable domain, its missing parts supplied by reference TRBV30 and TRBJ2-1, is SQTIHQWPATLVQPVGSPLSLECTVEGTSNPNLYWYRQAAGRGLQLLFYSVGIGQISSEVPQNLSASRPQDRQFILSSKKLLLSDSGFYLCAWRRNYNEQFFGPGTRLTVL.